This passage covers 21 T cell receptor beta chains from one sample sequenced in a study of blood T cell repertoires in COVID-19. TCRdb's copy holds only in-frame clones and misses some; the assay was immunoSEQ multiplex PCR. The data show 140,000 to 150,000 clones, about four fifths seen once. The sample consisted of PBMCs or T cells enriched from blood (not recorded which). The receptors come from a woman aged 50 to 60 who had been exposed to COVID-19.

The chain links TRBV19 to TRBJ1-1; possible D gene TRBD1, 5 bases. V lost 3 bases and J lost 4, with 12 bases in between. Germline values: CDR1 LNHDA, CDR2 SQIVND (reference sequence). There are 14 residues in the CDR3. The CDR3 protein is CASSIGRAATEAFF. CDR3 nucleotides: TGTGCCAGTAGTATCGGCAGGGCGGCCACTGAAGCTTTCTTT.

The chain carries TRBV12-3 or TRBV12-4 and TRBJ1-1; D unclear. This CDR3 is 13 amino acids long. V was pared by 3 bases and J by 2 bases, with 7 bases between. The CDR3 here is CASSFPGNTEAFF. The CDR3 region has the DNA TGTGCCAGCAGTTTTCCGGGAAACACTGAAGCTTTCTTT.

The chain links TRBV9 to TRBJ2-1, with 7 bases fitting TRBD2. The V segment lost 0 bases and the J segment 7 bases; nucleotides outside the gene matches: 13. The CDR3 spans 17 residues. Germline V gene data show CDR1 as SGDLS and CDR2 as YYNGEE. The CDR3 reads CASSVATGTYGGNEQFF. The CDR3 nucleotides are TGTGCCAGCAGCGTAGCTACTGGGACTTACGGGGGGAATGAGCAGTTCTTC.

The V call is TRBV19, the J call TRBJ1-3; 9 nucleotides line up with TRBD1. Germline CDR1 and CDR2: LNHDA and SQIVND (reference sequence). CDR3 size: 17 residues. After removal of 9 bases from V and 0 bases from J, the junction contained 12 bases not matched to a gene. Here the CDR3 reads CASRDRASVSSGNTIYF. The CDR3 DNA sequence: TGTGCCAGCCGGGACAGGGCCTCCGTTAGCTCTGGAAACACCATATATTTT.

J is TRBJ1-3 and V is TRBV7-9, with D maybe TRBD1 (5 bases). There are 16 residues in the CDR3. V lost 8 bases and J 4 bases, leaving 21 bases between the germline ends. Germline V gene sequence: CDR1 SEHNR, CDR2 FQNEAQ (reference sequence). In nucleotides, the CDR3 is TGTGCCAGCGGGGAAATCAGGGCTCAAGGAGGAAACACCATATATTTT. It yields the protein CASGEIRAQGGNTIYF.

The V gene is TRBV27, the J gene TRBJ2-7, with D tentatively TRBD2 (6 bases). The V gene's germline CDR1 is MNHEY and CDR2 SMNVEV (reference sequence). With 1 base removed from V and 0 bases from J, the gap between germline ends came to 16 bases. The CDR3 spans 17 residues. CDR3 sequence reads: CASSLYPPREPSYEQYF. DNA of the CDR3: TGTGCCAGCAGTTTATACCCCCCCCGGGAGCCCTCCTACGAGCAGTACTTC.

The chain joins TRBV4-3 to TRBJ1-1, with TRBD1 as a possible D gene (6 bases). The CDR3 is 16 residues long. V shed 0 bases and J shed 0 bases, with 11 bases lying between them. CDR1 and CDR2 from the germline V gene are LGHNA and YSLEER. CDR3 nucleotides: TGCGCCAGCAGCCAAGAGCCTGGACAGTTGAACACTGAAGCTTTCTTT. Translated: CASSQEPGQLNTEAFF.

Only a few counts were recorded for this clone. This sample includes further DNA sequences coding for the same CDR3. CDR3 in DNA: TGCAGCGTTCGCCCAGCGAGGGGGGGGTGGGAGCAGTTCTTC. Protein product: CSVRPARGGWEQFF. The chain employs TRBV29-1 and TRBJ2-1; possibly TRBD2 for D (7 bases). Germline-derived CDR1 and CDR2 are SQVTM and ANQGSEA. The CDR3 totals 14 residues. Trimming took 5 bases from V and 10 from J, leaving 21 bases between them.

The chain links TRBV5-1 to TRBJ2-1, with 9 bases identical to TRBD1. J gave up 6 bases and V 4 bases, and 11 bases lay outside the gene matches. This CDR3 contains 16 residues. Germline V CDR1 and CDR2: SGHRS, YFSETQ. The CDR3: CASSPGTGWGVNEQFF. As DNA, the CDR3 is TGCGCCAGCAGCCCCGGGACAGGGTGGGGGGTCAATGAGCAGTTCTTC.

The sample holds one count of this clone. V and J are TRBV23-1 and TRBJ2-4; 11 nucleotides agree with TRBD1. TRBV23-1 is treated as an ORF (open reading frame) with a function not yet certain. The length of the CDR3 is 16 residues. V lost 2 bases, J lost 6 bases, and 6 bases stayed unmatched. CDR3 protein: CASSQNGGQGGNIQYF. The CDR3 nucleotides read TGCGCCAGCAGTCAAAATGGGGGACAGGGGGGAAACATTCAGTACTTC.

The chain joins TRBV29-1 to TRBJ2-1; 9 positions agree with TRBD2. There are 17 residues in the CDR3. CDR1 is SQVTM, CDR2 ANQGSEA, per germline. J was trimmed by 4 bases and V by 2 bases; bases with no gene match: 12. The CDR3 DNA sequence: TGCAGCGTTGAACCCCCTAGCGGGAACATACCGTACAATGAGCAGTTCTTC. This sequence encodes CSVEPPSGNIPYNEQFF.

This clone occurred many times. J is TRBJ2-1 and V is TRBV4-1; 8 bases agree with TRBD1. V shed 0 bases, J shed 5 bases, and the junction held 12 bases outside the gene matches. Germline V gene sequence: CDR1 MGHRA, CDR2 YSYEKL. The CDR3 has 18 amino acids. CDR3 amino acids: CASSQEVQAGQGNNEQFF. The CDR3 bases are TGCGCCAGCAGCCAAGAAGTACAGGCAGGACAGGGAAACAATGAGCAGTTCTTC.

This clone has a count of ten or more. V gene TRBV29-1 combines with J gene TRBJ2-6; TRBD1 matches 7 bases. The CDR3 is 15 amino acids. Germline CDR1 reads SQVTM; CDR2 reads ANQGSEA. Trimming cost V 4 bases and J 1 base; bases outside gene matches: 4. CDR3 DNA sequence: TGCAGCGTTGTATTACAGGGGTCTGGGGCCAACGTCCTGACTTTC. Protein: CSVVLQGSGANVLTF.

This chain's CDR3 is CASSLGQGTQPQHF. The CDR3 region has the DNA TGTGCCAGCAGCCTTGGACAGGGCACTCAGCCCCAGCATTTT. The rearrangement joins TRBV7-8 to TRBJ1-5; 8 bases agree with TRBD1. V gave up 5 bases and J gave up 6 bases; unmatched junction bases: 6. Germline lookup yields CDR1 SGHVS and CDR2 FQNEAQ. This CDR3 contains 14 residues.

The J gene is TRBJ2-2, the V gene TRBV7-2, with D unclear. Deletions cut 2 bases from V and 7 bases from J, with 11 bases between. The CDR3 runs to 14 residues. Looked up from germline, CDR1 is SGHTA and CDR2 is FQGNSA. Written as DNA, the CDR3 is TGTGCCAGCAGCTTACGGCAGGCGATCGGGGAGCTGTTTTTT. This encodes CASSLRQAIGELFF.

The chain has TRBV6-2 or TRBV6-3 and TRBJ1-5; unclear D gene. Between the trimmed V and J ends, which lost 5 bases and 4 bases, there was a span of 15 bases. The CDR3 length is 15 residues. Germline assignment: CDR1 MNHEY and CDR2 SVGEGT. Here the CDR3 reads CASSQPGISNQPQHF. The CDR3, as DNA: TGTGCCAGCAGTCAGCCCGGGATAAGTAATCAGCCCCAGCATTTT.

This chain links TRBV5-1 with TRBJ2-1, with 13 positions matching TRBD2. Germline values: CDR1 SGHRS, CDR2 YFSETQ. The CDR3 runs 15 residues. The V gene end was trimmed by 2 bases and the J gene end by 12 bases; junction bases not matched to a gene: 8. Written as DNA, the CDR3 is TGCGCCAGCAGCTTTGGACTAGCGGGGGCCCCAGTGCAGTTCTTC. Its protein product is CASSFGLAGAPVQFF. The whole variable domain, filled in from reference TRBV5-1 and TRBJ2-1, reads KAGVTQTPRYLIKTRGQQVTLSCSPISGHRSVSWYQQTPGQGLQFLFEYFSETQRNKGNFPGRFSGRQFSNSRSEMNVSTLELGDSALYLCASSFGLAGAPVQFFGPGTRLTVL.

This clone showed up just once. The chain is built from TRBV3-1 (or the pseudogene TRBV3-2) and TRBJ1-1; possibly TRBD1 for D (6 bases). The V end lost 2 bases, the J end lost 1 base, and 11 bases lay between the germline ends. This CDR3 region has 15 residues. Germline V gene data show CDR1 as LGHDT and CDR2 as YNNKEL (reference sequence). CDR3 loop: CASSQSDRQNTEAFF. DNA of the CDR3: TGTGCCAGCAGCCAATCGGACAGACAGAACACTGAAGCTTTCTTT.

This clone showed up just once. The chain joins TRBV7-9 to TRBJ1-4; D is perhaps TRBD1 (6 bases). The ends were cut back, 5 bases at V and 0 bases at J, with 10 bases in the middle. Looked up from germline, CDR1 is SEHNR and CDR2 is FQNEAQ (reference sequence). The CDR3 runs to 15 residues. Here the CDR3 reads CASSKRTATNEKLFF. For the CDR3, the DNA is TGTGCCAGCAGCAAGCGGACAGCAACTAATGAAAAACTGTTTTTT.

The chain has TRBV5-1 and TRBJ2-3; 7 positions match TRBD2. The CDR3 is made up of 14 amino acids. The junction had 3 bases not matched to a gene; V was cut back by 5 bases and J by 0 bases. Germline V CDR1 and CDR2: SGHRS, YFSETQ. This CDR3 is CASRRDYSTDTQYF. Here the CDR3 DNA reads TGCGCCAGCAGACGGGACTATAGCACAGATACGCAGTATTTT.

The V gene is TRBV23-1, the J gene TRBJ1-6; no reliable D call. TRBV23-1 is an ORF, with its function uncertain. Trimming left V 1 base short and J 7 bases short, with 14 bases between. The CDR3 has 16 amino acids. The CDR3 DNA reads TGCGCCAGCAGTCAATTAGCGCCGGGCCGGAATTCACCCCTCCACTTT. It translates to CASSQLAPGRNSPLHF.